The 3 T cell receptor beta chains given below trace back to one sample, sequenced in a study of blood T cell repertoires in COVID-19 (TCRdb year 2020). Library creation used the immunoSEQ multiplex PCR assay. Drawn from immuneACCESS, this table holds only the in-frame rearrangements with V and J called that TCRdb kept. Clones are partly lost; checked studies trace under half to an unresolved V gene and leave the rest unexplained. The sample contains about 410,000 clones, 70% to 90% of them found a single time. The ten biggest clones cover 1.5% to 1.8% of the sample. Sequenced input: peripheral blood. The receptors stem from a middle-aged woman with COVID-19, enrolled during active disease.

The chain is built from TRBV5-8 and TRBJ1-2; 7 nucleotides match TRBD1. Germline trimming cut 4 bases from V and 3 bases from J; bases unmatched to any gene: 3. Looked up from germline, CDR1 is SGHTS and CDR2 is YDEGEE. This CDR3 contains 13 residues. Here the CDR3 reads CASSRGQHYGYTF. The CDR3 DNA reads TGTGCCAGCAGCCGGGGACAGCACTATGGCTACACCTTC. The full variable domain, its missing parts supplied by reference TRBV5-8 and TRBJ1-2, is EAGVTQSPTHLIKTRGQQATLRCSPISGHTSVYWYQQALGLGLQFLLWYDEGEERNRGNFPPRFSGRQFPNYSSELNVNALELEDSALYLCASSRGQHYGYTFGSGTRLTVV.

This chain links TRBV12-5 with TRBJ1-1, with D possibly matching TRBD1 (5 bases). This CDR3 is 17 amino acids long. Trimming removed 2 bases from V and 5 bases from J, with 21 bases in between. CDR1 and CDR2 (germline): LGHNT, FRNRAP. CDR3 bases: TGTGCTAGTGGTTTGACCCCCGGGACTTCAAGGAAGACTGAAGCTTTCTTT. It specifies CASGLTPGTSRKTEAFF.

This chain uses TRBV19 with TRBJ2-2; possible D gene TRBD2, 6 bases. The ends were cut back, 8 bases at V and 9 bases at J, with 19 bases in the middle. The CDR3 is 14 residues long. Germline CDR1 LNHDA, CDR2 SQIVND (reference sequence). The DNA for the CDR3 is TGTGCCAGTGGGAGGACGACCGTCCCATGGGAGCTGTTTTTT. It translates to CASGRTTVPWELFF.